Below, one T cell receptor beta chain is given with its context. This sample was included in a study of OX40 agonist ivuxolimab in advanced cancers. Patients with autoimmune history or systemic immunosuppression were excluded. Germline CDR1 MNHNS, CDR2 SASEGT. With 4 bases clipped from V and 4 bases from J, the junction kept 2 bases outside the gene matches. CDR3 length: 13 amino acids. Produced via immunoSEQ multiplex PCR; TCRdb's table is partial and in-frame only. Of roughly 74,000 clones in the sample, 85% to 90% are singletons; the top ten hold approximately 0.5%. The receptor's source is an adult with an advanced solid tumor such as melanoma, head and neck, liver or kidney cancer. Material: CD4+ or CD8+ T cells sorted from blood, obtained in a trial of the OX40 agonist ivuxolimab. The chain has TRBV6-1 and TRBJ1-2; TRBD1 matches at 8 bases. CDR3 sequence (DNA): TGTGCCAGCAGTGGTGGACAGGGCTATGGCTACACCTTC. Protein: CASSGGQGYGYTF.